The 8 T cell receptor beta chains in this list originate from one sample, sequenced in a study of metastatic and nonmetastatic thyroid tumors. Through MiXCR, TCRdb re-clonotyped the PCR reads. The sample lists under 40,000 clones, roughly 17% occurring once. All patients were treatment-naive before thyroid surgery. The sequencing sample was made of blood. These receptors all stem from a male donor with papillary thyroid cancer or a benign thyroid nodule (not recorded which). Some clones in this sample may be carry-over from other donors' samples.

The chain employs TRBV3-1 and TRBJ2-1; 9 bases are a match to TRBD2. V shed 2 bases and J 9 bases; nucleotides not matched to a gene: 2. This CDR3 has 13 residues. The germline CDR1 and CDR2 sequences are LGHDT and YNNKEL (reference sequence). CDR3 nucleotides: TGTGCCAGCAGCCAAAGACTAGCGGCTGAGCAGTTCTTC. Protein: CASSQRLAAEQFF.

This clone was picked up many times. This sequence joins TRBV3-1 and TRBJ1-2, with 7 nucleotides matching TRBD1. Losses at the gene ends were 4 bases for V and 5 bases for J; bases not matched to a gene: 10. The CDR3 is made up of 15 amino acids. The germline gives CDR1 LGHDT, CDR2 YNNKEL (reference sequence). CDR3 region: CASSPAGQAKYGYTF. CDR3 nucleotides: TGTGCCAGCAGCCCAGCAGGACAGGCAAAATATGGCTACACCTTC.

This clone occurred many times. This rearrangement joins TRBV6-1 to TRBJ2-1, with 12 positions matching TRBD2. CDR3 length equals 14 residues. Trimming at V came to 5 bases and at J to 6 bases, leaving 2 bases not matched to a gene. Germline CDR1 reads MNHNS; CDR2 reads SASEGT. The CDR3 DNA follows: TGTGCCAGCAGTCAGGGACTAGCGGGCAATGAGCAGTTCTTC. Its protein is CASSQGLAGNEQFF.

This clone has at least ten counts. At one end, the junction sequence differs from germline, possibly due to a read error. J is TRBJ2-1 and V is TRBV10-3; 8 positions match TRBD2. CDR1 and CDR2 from the germline V gene are ENHRY and SYGVKD. The CDR3 runs to 14 residues. The CDR3 nucleotides are TGTGCCATCCGTGACGGGGGGGCCTATGATGAGCAGTTCTTC. As protein: CAIRDGGAYDEQFF.

The table lists this clone with many counts. The genes are TRBV11-3 and TRBJ1-5; D might be TRBD1 (6 bases). Germline lookup yields CDR1 SGHNT and CDR2 YENEEA. Trimming removed 1 base at V and 4 bases at J, with 8 bases between. The CDR3 runs to 14 residues. The DNA for the CDR3 is TGTGCCAGCAGCTTAGGACAGGCGAATCAGCCCCAGCATTTT. Translation gives CASSLGQANQPQHF.

This clone has at least ten counts. This chain connects TRBV12-3 or TRBV12-4 to TRBJ1-1; unclear D gene. V lost 3 bases and J 1 base, leaving 18 bases between the germline ends. The CDR3 runs to 17 residues. CDR3 in DNA: TGTGCCAGCAGTTTGAGGCATCTTATCCAGCCGAACACTGAAGCTTTCTTT. Residues: CASSLRHLIQPNTEAFF.

This clone was counted many times. The CDR3 loop reads CASSQMASGGQETQYF. CDR3 in DNA: TGTGCCAGCAGCCAAATGGCTAGCGGGGGACAAGAGACCCAGTACTTC. This rearrangement joins TRBV3-1 to TRBJ2-5, with 10 bases identical to TRBD2. Germline CDR1 LGHDT, CDR2 YNNKEL (reference sequence). This CDR3 region has 16 residues. J was trimmed by 2 bases and V by 2 bases; bases with no gene match: 5.

The sample holds many counts of this clone. This sequence joins TRBV7-2 and TRBJ2-5, with 8 nucleotides matching TRBD2. The CDR3 is 16 residues long. CDR1 and CDR2 from the germline V gene are SGHTA and FQGNSA. Losses at the gene ends were 1 base for V and 1 base for J; bases not matched to a gene: 5. CDR3: CASSLGSGSFQETQYF. The DNA of the CDR3 is TGTGCCAGCAGCTTAGGGAGCGGGAGCTTCCAAGAGACCCAGTACTTC.